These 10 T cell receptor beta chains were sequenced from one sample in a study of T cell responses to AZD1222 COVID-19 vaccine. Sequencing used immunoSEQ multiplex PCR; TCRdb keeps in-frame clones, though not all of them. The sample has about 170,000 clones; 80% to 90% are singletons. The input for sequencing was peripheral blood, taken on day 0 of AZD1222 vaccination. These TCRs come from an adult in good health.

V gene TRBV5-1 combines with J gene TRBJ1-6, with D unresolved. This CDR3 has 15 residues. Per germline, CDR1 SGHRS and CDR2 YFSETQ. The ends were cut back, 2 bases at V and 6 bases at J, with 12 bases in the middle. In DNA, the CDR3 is TGCGCCAGCAGCTTCGGTGGAGGTATTAATTCACCCCTCCACTTT. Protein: CASSFGGGINSPLHF.

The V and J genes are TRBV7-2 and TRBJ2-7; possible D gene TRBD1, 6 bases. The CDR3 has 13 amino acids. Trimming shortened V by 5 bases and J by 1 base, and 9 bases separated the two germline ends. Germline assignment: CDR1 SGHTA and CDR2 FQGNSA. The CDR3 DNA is TGTGCCAGCAGCCTGGACAGATCCTACGAGCAGTACTTC. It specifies CASSLDRSYEQYF.

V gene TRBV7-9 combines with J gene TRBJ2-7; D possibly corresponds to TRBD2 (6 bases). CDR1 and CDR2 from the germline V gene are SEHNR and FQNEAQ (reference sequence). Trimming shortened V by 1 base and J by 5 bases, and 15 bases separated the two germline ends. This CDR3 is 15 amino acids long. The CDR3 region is CASSLEGAGYNEQYF. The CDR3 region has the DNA TGTGCCAGCAGCTTAGAGGGCGCGGGGTACAACGAGCAGTACTTC.

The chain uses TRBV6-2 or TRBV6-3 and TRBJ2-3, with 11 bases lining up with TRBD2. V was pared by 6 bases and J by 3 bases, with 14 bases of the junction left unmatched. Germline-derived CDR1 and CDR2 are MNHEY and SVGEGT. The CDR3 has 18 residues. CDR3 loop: CASSRTAGTSGLTDTQYF. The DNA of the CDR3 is TGTGCCAGCAGCCGAACGGCCGGGACTAGCGGTTTAACAGATACGCAGTATTTT.

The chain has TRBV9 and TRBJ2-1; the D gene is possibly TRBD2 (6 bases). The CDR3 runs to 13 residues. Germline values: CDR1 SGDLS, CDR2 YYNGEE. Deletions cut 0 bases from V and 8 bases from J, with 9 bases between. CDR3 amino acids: CASSVVPGDEQFF. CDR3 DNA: TGTGCCAGCAGCGTAGTTCCGGGGGATGAGCAGTTCTTC.

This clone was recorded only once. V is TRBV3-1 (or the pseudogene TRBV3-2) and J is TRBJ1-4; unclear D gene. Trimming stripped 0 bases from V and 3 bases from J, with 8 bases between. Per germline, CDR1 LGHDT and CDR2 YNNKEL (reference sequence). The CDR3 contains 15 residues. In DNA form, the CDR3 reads TGTGCCAGCAGCCAAGATTGGCAGCCTAATGAAAAACTGTTTTTT. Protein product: CASSQDWQPNEKLFF.

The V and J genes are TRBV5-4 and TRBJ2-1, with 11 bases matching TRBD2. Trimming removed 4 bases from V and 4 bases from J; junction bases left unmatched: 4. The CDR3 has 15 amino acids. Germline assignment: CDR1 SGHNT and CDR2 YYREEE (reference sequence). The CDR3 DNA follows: TGTGCCAGCAGCCCGACTAGCGGGGAGTACAATGAGCAGTTCTTC. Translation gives CASSPTSGEYNEQFF.

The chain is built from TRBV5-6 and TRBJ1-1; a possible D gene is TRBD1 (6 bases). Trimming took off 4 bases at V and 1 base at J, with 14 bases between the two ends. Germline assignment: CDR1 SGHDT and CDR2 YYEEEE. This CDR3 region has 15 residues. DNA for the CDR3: TGTGCCAGCAGCAACTACGGAGGGGGGAACACTGAAGCTTTCTTT. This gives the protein CASSNYGGGNTEAFF.

The CDR3 nucleotides are TGCGCCAGCAGCACGGGGGAGAGCAATCAGCCCCAGCATTTT. This encodes CASSTGESNQPQHF. The V call is TRBV5-1, the J call TRBJ1-5; tentatively, D is TRBD1 (5 bases). Germline V gene data show CDR1 as SGHRS and CDR2 as YFSETQ. This CDR3 spans 14 amino acids. V was pared by 4 bases and J by 1 base, with 9 bases between.

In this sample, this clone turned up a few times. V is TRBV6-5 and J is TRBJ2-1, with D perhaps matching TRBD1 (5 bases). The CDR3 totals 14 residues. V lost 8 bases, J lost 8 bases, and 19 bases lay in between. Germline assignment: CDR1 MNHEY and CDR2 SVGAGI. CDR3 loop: CASSENRGSDEQFF. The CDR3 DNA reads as TGTGCCAGCTCCGAAAATAGGGGTTCCGATGAGCAGTTCTTC.